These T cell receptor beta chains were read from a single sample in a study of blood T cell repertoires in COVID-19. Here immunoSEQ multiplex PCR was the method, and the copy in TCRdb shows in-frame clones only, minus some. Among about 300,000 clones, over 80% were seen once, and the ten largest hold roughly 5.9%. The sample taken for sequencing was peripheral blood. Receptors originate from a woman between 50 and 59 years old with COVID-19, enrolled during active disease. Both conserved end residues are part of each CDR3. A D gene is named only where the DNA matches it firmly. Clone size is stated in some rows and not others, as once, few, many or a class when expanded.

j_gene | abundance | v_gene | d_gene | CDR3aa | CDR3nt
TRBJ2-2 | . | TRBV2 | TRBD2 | CASRAGLAGRNTGELFF | TGTGCCAGCAGGGCCGGACTAGCGGGAAGAAACACCGGGGAGCTGTTTTTT
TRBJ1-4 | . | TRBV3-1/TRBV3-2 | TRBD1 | CASSGQGARDEKLFF | TGTGCCAGCAGTGGGCAGGGGGCAAGGGATGAAAAACTGTTTTTT
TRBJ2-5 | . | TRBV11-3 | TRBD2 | CASSYGTSGKQETQYF | TGTGCCAGCAGCTACGGGACTAGCGGGAAACAAGAGACCCAGTACTTC
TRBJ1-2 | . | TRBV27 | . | CASSPIDTNYGYTF | TGTGCCAGCAGTCCAATCGACACGAACTATGGCTACACCTTC
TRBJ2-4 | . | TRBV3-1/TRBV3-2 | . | CASSQGTSGGNIQYF | TGTGCCAGCAGCCAAGGCACCTCCGGAGGAAACATTCAGTACTTC
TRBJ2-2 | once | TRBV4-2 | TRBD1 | CASSQPGTGATGELFF | TGTGCCAGCAGCCAACCCGGGACAGGGGCCACCGGGGAGCTGTTTTTT
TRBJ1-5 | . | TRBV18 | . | CASSPGSNQPQHF | TGTGCCAGCTCACCCGGTAGCAATCAGCCCCAGCATTTT
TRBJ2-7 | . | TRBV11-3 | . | CASSLSGRAYEQYF | TGTGCCAGCAGCTTAAGCGGGCGGGCCTACGAGCAGTACTTC
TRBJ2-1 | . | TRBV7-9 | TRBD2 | CASSLFGASGRREQFF | TGTGCCAGCAGCTTATTCGGGGCTAGCGGGAGGAGGGAGCAGTTCTTC
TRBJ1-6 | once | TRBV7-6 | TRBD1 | CASSLGIGTGYSPLHF | TGTGCCAGCAGCTTGGGAATAGGGACAGGGTATTCACCCCTCCACTTT
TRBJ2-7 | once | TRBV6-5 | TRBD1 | CASKDRGRYEQYF | TGTGCCAGCAAGGACAGGGGGCGATACGAGCAGTACTTC
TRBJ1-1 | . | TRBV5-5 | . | CASSPLGGGNTEAFF | TGTGCCAGCAGCCCCCTGGGGGGAGGGAACACTGAAGCTTTCTTT
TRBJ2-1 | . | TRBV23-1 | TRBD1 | CASSHHAHRGSYNEQFF | TGCGCCAGCAGTCACCACGCTCACAGGGGCTCCTACAATGAGCAGTTCTTC
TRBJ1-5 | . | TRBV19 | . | CASSIGSPLQPQHF | TGTGCCAGTAGTATAGGGAGTCCGCTTCAGCCCCAGCATTTT
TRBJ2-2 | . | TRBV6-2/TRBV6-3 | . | CASSPSRDTGELFF | TGTGCCAGCAGTCCCTCTCGAGACACCGGGGAGCTGTTTTTT
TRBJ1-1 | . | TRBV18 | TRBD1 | CASSPGQGANTEAFF | TGTGCCAGCTCACCCGGCCAGGGGGCGAACACTGAAGCTTTCTTT
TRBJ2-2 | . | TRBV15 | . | CATSRARLQTGSGELFF | TGTGCCACCAGCAGAGCAAGACTCCAGACAGGTTCCGGGGAGCTGTTTTTT
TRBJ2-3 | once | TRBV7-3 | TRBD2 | CASSSLAGGPTDTQYF | TGTGCCAGCAGCTCCTTAGCGGGAGGACCCACAGATACGCAGTATTTT
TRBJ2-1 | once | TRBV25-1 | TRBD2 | CASRREASYNEQFF | TGTGCCAGCAGGCGGGAGGCCTCCTACAATGAGCAGTTCTTC
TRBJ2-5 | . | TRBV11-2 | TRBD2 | CASSLGGAPKTQYF | TGTGCCAGCAGCTTGGGAGGGGCCCCCAAGACCCAGTACTTC
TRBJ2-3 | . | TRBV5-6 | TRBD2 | CASSTAGGYADTQYF | TGTGCCAGCAGCACAGCGGGAGGGTACGCAGATACGCAGTATTTT
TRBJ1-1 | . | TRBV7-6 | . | CASSLEWGGTEAFF | TGTGCCAGCAGCTTAGAGTGGGGGGGCACTGAAGCTTTCTTT
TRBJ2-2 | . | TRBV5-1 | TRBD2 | CASSLALAGGPDTGELFF | TGCGCCAGCAGCTTGGCCCTAGCGGGAGGGCCTGACACCGGGGAGCTGTTTTTT
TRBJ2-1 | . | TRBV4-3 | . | CASSQDLAGSYNEQFF | TGCGCCAGCAGCCAAGATTTGGCGGGTTCCTACAATGAGCAGTTCTTC
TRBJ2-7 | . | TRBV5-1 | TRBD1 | CASSPGTGGLRQYF | TGCGCCAGCAGCCCCGGGACAGGGGGTCTACGGCAGTACTTC
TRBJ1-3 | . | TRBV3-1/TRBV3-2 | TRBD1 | CASSQGTGTYSGNTIYF | TGTGCCAGCAGCCAAGGGACAGGGACTTACTCTGGAAACACCATATATTTT
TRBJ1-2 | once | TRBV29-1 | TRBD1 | CSVVPGTVPGYTF | TGCAGCGTCGTCCCGGGGACAGTGCCTGGCTACACCTTC
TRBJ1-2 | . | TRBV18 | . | CASSPVEGQKVGYTF | TGTGCCAGCTCACCCGTTGAAGGACAGAAGGTTGGCTACACCTTC
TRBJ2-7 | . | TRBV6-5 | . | CASGADNYEQYF | TGTGCCAGCGGCGCGGACAACTACGAGCAGTACTTC
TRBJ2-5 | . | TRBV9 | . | CASSVATRGEETQYF | TGTGCCAGCAGCGTAGCTACCCGGGGTGAAGAGACCCAGTACTTC
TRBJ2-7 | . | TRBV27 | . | CASSYGDTYEQYF | TGTGCCAGCAGTTACGGGGATACCTACGAGCAGTACTTC
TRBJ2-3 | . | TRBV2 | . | CACPGTSTDTQYF | TGTGCCTGTCCCGGGACTAGCACAGATACGCAGTATTTT
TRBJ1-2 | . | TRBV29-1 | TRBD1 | CSVVKTGGDYGYTF | TGCAGCGTTGTGAAGACAGGGGGCGACTATGGCTACACCTTC
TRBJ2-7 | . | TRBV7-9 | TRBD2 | CASSMTGTSGEQYF | TGTGCCAGCAGCATGACCGGGACTAGCGGCGAGCAGTACTTC
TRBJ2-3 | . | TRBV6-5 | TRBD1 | CASSSGTGTQYF | TGTGCCAGCAGTTCCGGGACAGGGACCCAGTATTTT
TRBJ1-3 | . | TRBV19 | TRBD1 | CASSITGTGSSNTIYF | TGTGCCAGTAGTATTACAGGGACAGGGAGTAGTAACACCATATATTTT
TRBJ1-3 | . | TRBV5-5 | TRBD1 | CASSLTGTESSGNTIYF | TGTGCCAGCAGCTTAACCGGGACAGAGAGCTCTGGAAACACCATATATTTT
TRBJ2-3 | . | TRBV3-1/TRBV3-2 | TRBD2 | CASSQGPSGRLADTQYF | TGTGCCAGCAGCCAAGGACCCAGCGGGAGGTTGGCAGATACGCAGTATTTT
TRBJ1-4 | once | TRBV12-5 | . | CASGQGKTTNEKLFF | TGTGCTAGTGGCCAGGGGAAAACAACTAATGAAAAACTGTTTTTT
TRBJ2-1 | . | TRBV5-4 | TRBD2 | CASSLLGGDEQFF | TGTGCCAGCAGCTTGTTGGGGGGGGATGAGCAGTTCTTC
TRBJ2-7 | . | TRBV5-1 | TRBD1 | CASSSYQGAETEQYF | TGCGCCAGCAGCTCGTACCAGGGGGCCGAAACCGAGCAGTACTTC
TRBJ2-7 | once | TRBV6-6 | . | CASSYSIGSESNEQYF | TGTGCCAGCAGTTACTCAATCGGGAGTGAATCCAACGAGCAGTACTTC
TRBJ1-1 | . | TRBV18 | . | CASSPPERSGAFF | TGTGCCAGCTCACCCCCGGAGCGTTCTGGAGCTTTCTTT
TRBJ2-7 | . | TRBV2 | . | CASRVLGYEQYF | TGTGCCAGCAGGGTACTAGGTTACGAGCAGTACTTC
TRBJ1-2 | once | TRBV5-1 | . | CASSLTTGSYGYTF | TGCGCCAGCAGTTTAACGACAGGCAGCTATGGCTACACCTTC
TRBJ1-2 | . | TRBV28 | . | CASSLSRQNLYGYTF | TGTGCCAGCAGTTTATCGAGACAGAATCTCTATGGCTACACCTTC
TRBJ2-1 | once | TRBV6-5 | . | CASSYSMTRYYNEQFF | TGTGCCAGCAGTTACTCTATGACCAGGTATTACAATGAGCAGTTCTTC
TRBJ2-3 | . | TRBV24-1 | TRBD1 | CATSDLLPAFPDRGDNQHTQYF | TGTGCCACCAGTGATTTATTGCCCGCGTTCCCAGACAGGGGTGATAATCAGCATACGCAGTATTTT
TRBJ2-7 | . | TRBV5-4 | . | CASSSMTSDNEQYF | TGTGCCAGCAGCTCCATGACTTCGGACAACGAGCAGTACTTC